Listed here is a single T cell receptor (beta chain). This record comes from a study of blood T cell repertoires in COVID-19. Study information: Material from acute and convalescent COVID-19 was sourced from the United States, Italy and Spain.

Measured with immunoSEQ multiplex PCR; TCRdb has only the in-frame clones, and not every one. This sample has roughly 290,000 clones; about 90% occur once, and the top ten carry about 1.7%. Categorization into cohorts depended on clinical history that participants reported. CDR1 and CDR2 from the germline V gene are SGHTA and FQGTGA. V was shortened by 5 bases and J by 0 bases, with 14 bases between the two germline ends. The CDR3 is 15 amino acids. The rearrangement uses TRBV7-3 and TRBJ2-7, with D perhaps TRBD2 (5 bases). Sequencing used PBMCs or T cells enriched from blood (not recorded which). The TCR was taken from a woman aged 18-30 years with acute COVID-19. CDR3 bases: TGTGCCAGCAGCCCCTTTCCTGGGAGCTCCTACGAGCAGTACTTC. This sequence encodes CASSPFPGSSYEQYF.